Each of the 6 T cell receptor beta chains below was sequenced from the same sample in a study of blood T cell repertoires in COVID-19. TCRdb keeps only in-frame clones here, not all; method: immunoSEQ multiplex PCR. Here the sample spans 200,000 to 250,000 clones, around nine tenths being singletons. Sequenced material: PBMCs or T cells enriched from blood (not recorded which). The receptors originated from a woman aged 25 to 39 who had been exposed to COVID-19.

This clone was seen a few times. V and J are TRBV5-4 and TRBJ2-7; the match to TRBD1 covers 10 bases. J was trimmed by 2 bases and V by 4 bases; bases with no gene match: 3. The germline gives CDR1 SGHNT, CDR2 YYREEE (reference sequence). The length of the CDR3 is 14 residues. The CDR3: CASSHGTGAYEQYF. CDR3 nucleotides: TGTGCCAGCAGCCATGGGACAGGGGCCTACGAGCAGTACTTC.

The CDR3: CASSVLSYEQYF. CDR3 nucleotide sequence: TGTGCCAGCAGCGTCCTTTCCTACGAGCAGTACTTC. The genes are TRBV7-9 and TRBJ2-7; the D is unclear. CDR3 length equals 12 residues. V lost 5 bases and J lost 1, with 6 bases in between. Germline CDR1 SEHNR, CDR2 FQNEAQ (reference sequence).

CDR3 coding DNA: TGTGCCAGCAGCACCCGGGACGGGGGTTTGAGGGGCTACACCTTC. Its translation: CASSTRDGGLRGYTF. J is TRBJ1-2 and V is TRBV5-8, with a weak D call TRBD1 (5 bases). CDR3 length: 15 amino acids. Deletions cut 4 bases from V and 8 bases from J, with 21 bases between. Germline CDR1 reads SGHTS; CDR2 reads YDEGEE.

This chain links TRBV7-2 with TRBJ2-7; D unclear. The V end was cut by 3 bases, the J end by 0 bases, with 9 bases between. Germline assignment: CDR1 SGHTA and CDR2 FQGNSA. This CDR3 is built from 14 residues. CDR3 residues: CASSFRESSYEQYF. CDR3 coding DNA: TGTGCCAGCAGCTTTAGAGAGAGCTCCTACGAGCAGTACTTC. The whole variable domain, filled in from reference TRBV7-2 and TRBJ2-7, reads GAGVSQSPSNKVTEKGKDVELRCDPISGHTALYWYRQSLGQGLEFLIYFQGNSAPDKSGLPSDRFSAERTGGSVSTLTIQRTQQEDSAVYLCASSFRESSYEQYFGPGTRLTVT.

This chain connects TRBV5-1 to TRBJ2-1; D gene uncertain. The germline gives CDR1 SGHRS, CDR2 YFSETQ. V lost 3 bases and J 6 bases, leaving 10 bases between the germline ends. The CDR3 is 13 amino acids. CDR3 loop: CASSSPLPNEQFF. The DNA of the CDR3 is TGCGCCAGCAGCTCTCCCCTCCCCAATGAGCAGTTCTTC. Filled out from reference TRBV5-1 and TRBJ2-1, the complete variable domain reads KAGVTQTPRYLIKTRGQQVTLSCSPISGHRSVSWYQQTPGQGLQFLFEYFSETQRNKGNFPGRFSGRQFSNSRSEMNVSTLELGDSALYLCASSSPLPNEQFFGPGTRLTVL.

V usage is TRBV6-4 and J usage is TRBJ1-1; D is uncertain. This CDR3 spans 13 amino acids. V lost 3 bases, J lost 2 bases, and 7 bases lay in between. Germline CDR1 is MRHNA and CDR2 is SNTAGT. The CDR3 DNA sequence: TGTGCCAGCAGTGAGACTCTTAACACTGAAGCTTTCTTT. Translation: CASSETLNTEAFF.